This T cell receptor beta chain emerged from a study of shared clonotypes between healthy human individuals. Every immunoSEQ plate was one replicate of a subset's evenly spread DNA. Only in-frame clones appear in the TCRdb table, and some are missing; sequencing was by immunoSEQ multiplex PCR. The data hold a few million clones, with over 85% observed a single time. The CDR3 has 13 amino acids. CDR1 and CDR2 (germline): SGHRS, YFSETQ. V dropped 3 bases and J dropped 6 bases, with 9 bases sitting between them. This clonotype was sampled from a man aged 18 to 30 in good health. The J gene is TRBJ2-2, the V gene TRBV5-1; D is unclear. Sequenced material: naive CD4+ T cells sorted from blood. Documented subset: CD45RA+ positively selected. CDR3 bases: TGCGCCAGCAGCTCAGAACCCCCCGGGGAGCTGTTTTTT. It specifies CASSSEPPGELFF.